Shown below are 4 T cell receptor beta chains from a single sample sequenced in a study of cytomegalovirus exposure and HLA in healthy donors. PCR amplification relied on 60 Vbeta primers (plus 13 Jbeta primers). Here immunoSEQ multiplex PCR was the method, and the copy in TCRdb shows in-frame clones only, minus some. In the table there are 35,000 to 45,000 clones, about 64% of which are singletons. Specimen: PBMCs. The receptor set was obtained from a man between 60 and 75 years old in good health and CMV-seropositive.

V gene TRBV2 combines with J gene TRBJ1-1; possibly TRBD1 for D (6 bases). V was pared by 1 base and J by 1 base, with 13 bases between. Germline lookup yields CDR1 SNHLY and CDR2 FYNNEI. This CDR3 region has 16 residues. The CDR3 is CASSEGQGRGNTEAFF. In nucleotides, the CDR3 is TGTGCCAGCAGTGAAGGGCAGGGGAGGGGGAACACTGAAGCTTTCTTT.

CDR3 region: CAWSVSYEQYF. CDR3 sequence (DNA): TGTGCCTGGAGTGTGAGCTACGAGCAGTACTTC. The chain recombines TRBV30 with TRBJ2-7; D ambiguous. Trimming took off 0 bases at V and 3 bases at J, with 3 bases between the two ends. CDR3 length equals 11 residues. In germline, CDR1 is GTSNPN, CDR2 SVGIG (reference sequence).

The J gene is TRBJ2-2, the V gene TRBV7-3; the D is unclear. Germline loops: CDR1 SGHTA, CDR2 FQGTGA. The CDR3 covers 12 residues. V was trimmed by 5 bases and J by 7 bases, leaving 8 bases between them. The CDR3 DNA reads TGTGCCAGCAGCCGTCCGGGCGGGGAGCTGTTTTTT. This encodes CASSRPGGELFF.

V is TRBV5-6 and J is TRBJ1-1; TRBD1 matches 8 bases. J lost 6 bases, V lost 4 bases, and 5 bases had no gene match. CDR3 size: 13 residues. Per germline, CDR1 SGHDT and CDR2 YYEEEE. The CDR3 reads CASSPGQVAEAFF. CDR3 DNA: TGTGCCAGCAGCCCGGGACAGGTAGCTGAAGCTTTCTTT.